Listed below are T cell receptor beta chains from one sample, sequenced in a study of vaccination and CD4 T cells after COVID-19. TCRdb redid the calling of the PCR reads with MiXCR, one entry per CDR3 protein. Among under 25,000 distinct CDR3 sequences listed, around three fifths were seen once. Their cognate antigens are unknown. Sequencing was done on a sample of CD4+ T cells from blood, cultured in vitro. The receptors derive from a human donor who had recovered from COVID-19. Each CDR3 is given with its conserved first and last residue. Each record gives: J gene, V gene, CDR3 protein.

J: TRBJ2-6; V: TRBV7-8; CDR3: CASSLAGTGANVLTF
J: TRBJ2-1; V: TRBV7-5; CDR3: CISVPEANPGQSYNEQFF
J: TRBJ1-1; V: TRBV27; CDR3: CASSFAGGSTEAFF
J: TRBJ2-3; V: TRBV11-1; CDR3: CASSTSGGSTDTQYF
J: TRBJ1-2; V: TRBV7-2; CDR3: CASSLDGDVYGYTF
J: TRBJ1-1; V: TRBV18; CDR3: CASSPLHTPVGPSNTEAFF
J: TRBJ1-2; V: TRBV11-2; CDR3: CASSQTGSGLYGYTF
J: TRBJ1-5; V: TRBV19; CDR3: CASSSNRGGGAPQHF
J: TRBJ2-7; V: TRBV7-9; CDR3: CASTTGLGEQYF
J: TRBJ2-2; V: TRBV6-1; CDR3: CASSHRDTLPGELFF